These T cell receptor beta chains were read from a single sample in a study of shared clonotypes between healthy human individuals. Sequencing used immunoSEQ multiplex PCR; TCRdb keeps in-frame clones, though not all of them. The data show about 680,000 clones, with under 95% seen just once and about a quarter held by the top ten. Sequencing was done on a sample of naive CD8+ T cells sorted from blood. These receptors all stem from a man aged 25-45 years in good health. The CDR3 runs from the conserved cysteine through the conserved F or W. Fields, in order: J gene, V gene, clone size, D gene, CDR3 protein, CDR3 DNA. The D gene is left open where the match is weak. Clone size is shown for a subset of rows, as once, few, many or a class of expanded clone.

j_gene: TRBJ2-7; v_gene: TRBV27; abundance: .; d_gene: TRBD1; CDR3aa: CASSLGTGEVYEQYF; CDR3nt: TGTGCCAGCAGTTTAGGGACAGGGGAAGTCTACGAGCAGTACTTC
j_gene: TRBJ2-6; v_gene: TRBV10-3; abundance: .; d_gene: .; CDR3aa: CAISVSSAGANVLTF; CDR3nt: TGTGCCATCAGTGTTTCGTCGGCTGGGGCCAACGTCCTGACTTTC
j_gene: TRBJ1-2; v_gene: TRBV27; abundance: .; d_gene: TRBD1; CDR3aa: CASLGQGSYTF; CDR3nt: TGTGCCAGCCTCGGACAGGGAAGCTACACCTTC
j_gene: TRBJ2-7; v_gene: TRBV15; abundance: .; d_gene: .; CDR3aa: CATSQDGDEQYF; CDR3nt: TGTGCCACCAGCCAAGATGGTGACGAGCAGTACTTC
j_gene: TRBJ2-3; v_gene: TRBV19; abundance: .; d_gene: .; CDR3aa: CASSTYGGIFTDTQYF; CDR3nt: TGTGCCAGTAGTACCTATGGGGGCATTTTCACAGATACGCAGTATTTT
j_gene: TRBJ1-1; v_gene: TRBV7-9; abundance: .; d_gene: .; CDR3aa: CASSFTQFEAFF; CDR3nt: TGTGCCAGCAGCTTCACCCAATTTGAAGCTTTCTTT
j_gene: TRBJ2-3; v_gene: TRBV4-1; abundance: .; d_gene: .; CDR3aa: CASSLSLTTDTQYF; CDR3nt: TGCGCCAGCAGCCTCTCTCTTACCACAGATACGCAGTATTTT
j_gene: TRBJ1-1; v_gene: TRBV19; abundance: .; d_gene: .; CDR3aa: CASTASGANTEAFF; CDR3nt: TGTGCCAGTACCGCTTCGGGGGCGAACACTGAAGCTTTCTTT
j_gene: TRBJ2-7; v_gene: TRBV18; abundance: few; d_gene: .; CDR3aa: CASSPDGYEQYF; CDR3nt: TGTGCCAGCTCACCGGACGGCTACGAGCAGTACTTC
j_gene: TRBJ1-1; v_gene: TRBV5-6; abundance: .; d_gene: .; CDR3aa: CASSLVRQYTEAFF; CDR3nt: TGTGCCAGCAGCTTGGTAAGGCAGTACACTGAAGCTTTCTTT
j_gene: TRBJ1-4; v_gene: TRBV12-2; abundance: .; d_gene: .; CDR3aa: CASRSSRNGTGHGNEKLFF; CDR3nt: TGTGCAAGTCGCTCCTCGCGAAACGGAACCGGGCATGGAAATGAAAAACTGTTTTTT